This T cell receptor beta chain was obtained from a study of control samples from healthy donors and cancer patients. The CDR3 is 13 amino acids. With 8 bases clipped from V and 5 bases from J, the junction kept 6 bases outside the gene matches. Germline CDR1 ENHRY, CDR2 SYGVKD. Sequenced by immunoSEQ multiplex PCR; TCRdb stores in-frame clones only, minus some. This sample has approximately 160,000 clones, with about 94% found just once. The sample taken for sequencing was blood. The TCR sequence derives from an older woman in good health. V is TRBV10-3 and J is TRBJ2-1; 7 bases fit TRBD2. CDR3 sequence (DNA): TGTGCCATCCTCGGGACTAACCACAATGAGCAGTTCTTC. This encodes CAILGTNHNEQFF.